The 21 T cell receptor beta chains presented below share a single source sample, sequenced in a study of tumor and adjacent non-tumor tissue in lung cancer. This sample's RNA came from whole unsorted tissue. The normal lung tissue was taken more than 3 cm from the tumor edge. TCRbeta libraries were built with three rounds of nested PCR, modified from ARM-PCR. TCRdb called the multiplex PCR reads again in MiXCR, with one record for every CDR3 protein. The data contain tens of thousands of distinct CDR3 sequences, over 65% of them singletons. The sample taken for sequencing was distant non-tumor lung tissue. Source of these receptors: a man between 65 and 85 years old with non-small cell lung cancer.

Of note for this clonotype: The germline gene is not matched at one end of the junction; a read error may be the cause. V is TRBV11-2 and J is TRBJ2-2; tentative D call: TRBD2 (5 bases). Germline loops: CDR1 SGHAT, CDR2 FQNNGV. The CDR3 is made up of 16 amino acids. The CDR3 DNA reads TGTGCCAGCAGATTAGTGGGCACAAGGGTTGCCGGGGAGCTATTTTTT. Its translation is CASRLVGTRVAGELFF.

This clonotype was found a few times. A much larger clone is a single base away; this may be a read error. This chain links TRBV10-1 with TRBJ2-1, with no clear D. CDR3 length: 14 amino acids. Germline V gene lookup returns CDR1 WNHNN and CDR2 SYGVQD (reference sequence). V shed 8 bases and J shed 0 bases, with 11 bases lying between them. CDR3 protein: CASPRASSYNEQFF. The CDR3 region has the DNA TGCGCCAGCCCAAGGGCGAGCTCCTACAATGAGCAGTTCTTC.

Points on this clonotype: One end of the junction varies from germline; a read error may be responsible. The genes are TRBV5-1 and TRBJ2-7; unclear D gene. Germline V gene lookup returns CDR1 SGHRS and CDR2 YFSETQ. The CDR3 has 14 residues. The DNA of the CDR3 is TGCACCAGCAGCTTGGTCGGAGTCTCCTACGAGCAGTACTTC. Residues: CTSSLVGVSYEQYF. Full variable domain (missing parts from reference TRBV5-1 and TRBJ2-7): KAGVTQTPRYLIKTRGQQVTLSCSPISGHRSVSWYQQTPGQGLQFLFEYFSETQRNKGNFPGRFSGRQFSNSRSEMNVSTLELGDSALYLCTSSLVGVSYEQYFGPGTRLTVT.

Details on this clonotype: At one boundary the junction diverges from the germline segment, which might be a read error. The chain links TRBV20-1 to TRBJ2-1; tentative D call: TRBD2 (5 bases). CDR1 and CDR2 (germline): DFQATT, SNEGSKA (reference sequence). The CDR3 totals 15 residues. Here the CDR3 reads CSAPRVRAVPNEQFF. DNA for the CDR3: TGCAGTGCACCCCGCGTGAGGGCCGTCCCCAATGAACAGTTCTTC.

This clonotype was seen just once. Being one base from a much bigger clone, this may be a read error. The gene calls are TRBV20-1 and TRBJ2-2; possibly TRBD1 or TRBD2 for D (6 bases each). This CDR3 has 14 amino acids. Looked up from germline, CDR1 is DFQATT and CDR2 is SNEGSKA (reference sequence). The CDR3 region is CSAGSGAHTWELFF. Written as DNA, the CDR3 is TGCAGTGCTGGTTCGGGGGCACACACCTGGGAGCTGTTTTTT.

Turning to this clonotype: Just one base apart from a much larger clone, this may be a read error. CDR3 bases: TGTGCCTGCAGTTTATTGGCGGGAACCTACGAGCAGTACTTC. It encodes CACSLLAGTYEQYF. The chain combines TRBV28 with TRBJ2-7, with TRBD2 as a possible D gene (6 bases). There are 14 residues in the CDR3. The V gene's germline CDR1 is MDHEN and CDR2 SYDVKM.

In this sample, this clonotype turned up a few times. A much bigger clone sits one base away, suggesting this may be a read error. The rearrangement joins TRBV4-1 to TRBJ2-1, with 7 bases fitting TRBD1. Germline V gives CDR1 MGHRA, CDR2 YSYEKL. The CDR3 totals 15 residues. The CDR3 bases are TGCGCCATCAGCCAACCGGGACAGCCCTACAATGAGCAGTTCTTC. It specifies CAISQPGQPYNEQFF.

This clonotype has just a few counts. V is TRBV2 and J is TRBJ2-1; TRBD2 agrees at 12 bases. The CDR3 is 14 residues long. The trim removed 3 bases at V and 9 bases at J, leaving 3 bases unmatched. Germline CDR1 is SNHLY and CDR2 is FYNNEI. The CDR3 DNA is TGTGCCAGCAGTGACGGACTAGCGGGGTTTGAGCAGTTCTTC. Amino acid sequence: CASSDGLAGFEQFF.

This clonotype was counted between two and nine times. The chain carries TRBV11-3 and TRBJ1-1; D is perhaps TRBD1 (6 bases). Germline V CDR1 and CDR2: SGHNT, YENEEA. The CDR3 runs 15 residues. V lost 9 bases, J lost 3 bases, and 20 bases lay in between. CDR3 coding DNA: TGTGCCAGTAGCCCCACCACCGCAGGGGACACTGAAGCTTTCTTT. Its protein product is CASSPTTAGDTEAFF.

Of note for this clonotype: Germline is not matched at one junction end, which may reflect a read error. This rearrangement joins TRBV11-3 to TRBJ1-1; perhaps TRBD1 as D (5 bases). The CDR3 is 15 residues long. Germline V gene sequence: CDR1 SGHNT, CDR2 YENEEA. The DNA for the CDR3 is TGTGCCAGCAACTTAGATTCGATGACGGACACTGAAGCCTTCTTT. This sequence encodes CASNLDSMTDTEAFF.

Remarks on this clonotype: The junction shows a germline mismatch at one end, possibly a read error. The chain carries TRBV28 and TRBJ2-3; TRBD2 matches 7 bases. CDR1 is MDHEN and CDR2 is SYDVKM in the germline V gene. The CDR3 sequence is 15 residues long. The DNA for the CDR3 is TGTGCCAGCAGTTTAAGCCAGACTAGCATAGATACGCAGTATTTT. Amino acids: CASSLSQTSIDTQYF.

The rearrangement links TRBV11-2 to TRBJ2-2, with TRBD1 identical over 7 bases. CDR1 and CDR2 from the germline V gene are SGHAT and FQNNGV. The CDR3 consists of 16 residues. This CDR3 is CPISLVGTGVAGELFF. The CDR3 region has the DNA TGTCCCATCAGCTTAGTTGGCACAGGGGTTGCCGGGGAGCTGTTTTTT. Complete variable domain (other parts from reference TRBV11-2 and TRBJ2-2): EAGVAQSPRYKIIEKRQSVAFWCNPISGHATLYWYQQILGQGPKLLIQFQNNGVVDDSQLPKDRFSAERLKGVDSTLKIQPAKLEDSAVYLCPISLVGTGVAGELFFGEGSRLTVL.

Comment on this clonotype: The conserved phenylalanine or tryptophan normally closing the CDR3 is absent here, so this likely arose from a read error. The chain uses TRBV11-2 and TRBJ2-2; D gene unclear. The CDR3 runs to 14 residues. CDR1 and CDR2 from the germline V gene are SGHAT and FQNNGV. CDR3 protein: CTSSLFVGTGELFI. Written as DNA, the CDR3 is TGTACCAGCAGCTTATTTGTGGGGACCGGGGAGCTGTTTATT.

The chain links TRBV5-1 to TRBJ2-5; D may be TRBD2 (6 bases). The germline V gene encodes CDR1 SGHRS and CDR2 YFSETQ. The CDR3 sequence is 15 residues long. Trimming removed 2 bases at V and 4 bases at J, with 15 bases between. The CDR3 nucleotides read TGCGCCAGCAGCTTAGCAGCGGGCAAGCGAGAGACCCAGTACTTC. Translated: CASSLAAGKRETQYF.

Comment on this clonotype: Just one base apart from a much larger clone, this may be a read error. V is TRBV11-3 and J is TRBJ2-7, with D maybe TRBD2 (6 bases). CDR1 and CDR2 (germline): SGHNT, YENEEA. The length of the CDR3 is 15 residues. The DNA for the CDR3 is TGTGCCGGCAGCCCCGGGACTTCGACACGAGGCGAGCAGTACTTC. Translation: CAGSPGTSTRGEQYF. Full variable domain (remainder filled in from reference TRBV11-3 and TRBJ2-7): EAGVVQSPRYKIIEKKQPVAFWCNPISGHNTLYWYLQNLGQGPELLIRYENEEAVDDSQLPKDRFSAERLKGVDSTLKIQPAELGDSAVYLCAGSPGTSTRGEQYFGPGTRLTVT.

A note on this clonotype: The junction shows a germline mismatch at one end, possibly a read error. This chain links TRBV4-3 with TRBJ2-1; weak D call: TRBD2 (5 bases). Germline CDR1 reads LGHNA; CDR2 reads YSLEER. The CDR3 has 15 amino acids. The CDR3 nucleotides are TGCACCAGCAGCCACCTTCCGGTACTAGACAATGAGCAGTTCTTC. Its translation is CTSSHLPVLDNEQFF.

J is TRBJ1-1 and V is TRBV11-3, with 7 positions matching TRBD1. There are 15 residues in the CDR3. Germline CDR1 is SGHNT and CDR2 is YENEEA. V shed 5 bases and J 13 bases; nucleotides not matched to a gene: 19. Written as DNA, the CDR3 is TGTGCCAGCAGCCCCAGGGGACAGAAGGACACTGAGGTTTTCTTT. This codes for CASSPRGQKDTEVFF.

With respect to this clonotype: One end of the junction varies from germline; a read error may be responsible. V usage is TRBV5-4 and J usage is TRBJ2-5, with 7 bases identical to TRBD2. Germline V gene sequence: CDR1 SGHNT, CDR2 YYREEE (reference sequence). The CDR3 has 15 amino acids. This CDR3 reads CVSSWRGGNQKTQYF. Written as DNA, the CDR3 is TGTGTCAGCAGCTGGCGCGGGGGTAACCAAAAGACCCAGTACTTC.

This clonotype has just a few counts. The chain is built from TRBV7-9 and TRBJ1-4; D gene uncertain. Looked up from germline, CDR1 is SEHNR and CDR2 is FQNEAQ (reference sequence). The V gene lost 0 bases and the J gene lost 7 bases, with 6 bases spanning the gap. This CDR3 region has 13 residues. CDR3 in DNA: TGTGCCAGCAGCTTAGCAGGGCCTGAAAAACTGTTTTTT. Its protein product is CASSLAGPEKLFF.

The chain links TRBV29-1 to TRBJ2-4, with a weak D call TRBD1 (5 bases). V was shortened by 2 bases and J by 7 bases, with 9 bases between the two germline ends. CDR1 and CDR2 from the germline V gene are SQVTM and ANQGSEA. The CDR3 covers 12 residues. CDR3 loop: CSVEPDNNIQYF. DNA for the CDR3: TGCAGCGTTGAACCGGACAATAACATTCAGTACTTC.

About this clonotype itself: The junction departs from germline at one end; a sequencing error may be responsible. This chain connects TRBV6-2 or TRBV6-3 to TRBJ2-1; tentatively, D is TRBD2 (5 bases). This CDR3 contains 14 residues. Germline values: CDR1 MNHEY, CDR2 SVGEGT. CDR3 nucleotides: TGTACCAGCAGTTACTCTAGCACCTACAATGAGCAGTTCTTC. Its translation: CTSSYSSTYNEQFF.